These 18 T cell receptor beta chains came from one sample sequenced in a study of shared clonotypes between healthy human individuals. This table comes from immunoSEQ multiplex PCR, and its TCRdb copy is limited to in-frame clones, with some not included. Of around 1.1 million clones in the sample, approximately 77% were seen once. Sequencing input: memory CD4+ T cells from PBMCs. The subset here: CD45RA-negative fraction. The source is a man younger than 30 in good health. Some clones in this sample may be carry-over from other donors' samples.

J is TRBJ1-1 and V is TRBV6-6, with TRBD1 matching over 7 bases. Germline CDR1 reads MNHNY; CDR2 reads SVGAGI (reference sequence). The CDR3 consists of 13 residues. V was pared by 7 bases and J by 8 bases, with 10 bases of the junction left unmatched. The CDR3 sequence is CASTGGTAREAFF. CDR3 bases: TGTGCCAGCACAGGGGGGACAGCCAGAGAAGCTTTCTTT.

The rearrangement links TRBV28 to TRBJ2-2, with unresolved D. Germline values: CDR1 MDHEN, CDR2 SYDVKM. This CDR3 has 14 amino acids. The ends were cut back, 2 bases at V and 4 bases at J, with 8 bases in the middle. For the CDR3, the DNA is TGTGCCAGCAGTTTAAGACAAACCACCGGGGAGCTGTTTTTT. As protein: CASSLRQTTGELFF.

The chain links TRBV28 to TRBJ2-1; D may correspond to TRBD1 or TRBD2 (5 bases each). The CDR3 consists of 17 residues. The germline V gene has CDR1 MDHEN and CDR2 SYDVKM. The ends were cut back, 4 bases at V and 0 bases at J, with 16 bases in the middle. The CDR3: CASSSDLGGVSYNEQFF. In DNA, the CDR3 is TGTGCCAGCAGTTCCGACCTTGGGGGAGTCTCCTACAATGAGCAGTTCTTC.

The chain uses TRBV6-6 and TRBJ1-1, with D unresolved. In germline, CDR1 is MNHNY, CDR2 SVGAGI (reference sequence). The V end was cut by 7 bases, the J end by 1 base, with 7 bases between. This CDR3 has 12 amino acids. Here the CDR3 reads CASTRGNTEAFF. In DNA, the CDR3 is TGTGCCAGCACCCGGGGGAACACTGAAGCTTTCTTT.

As to this clone: A much larger clone is a single base away; this may be a read error. This rearrangement joins TRBV18 to TRBJ1-2; D not resolved. The CDR3 loop spans 13 amino acids. CDR1 and CDR2 (germline): KGHSH, LQKENI. The CDR3 DNA follows: TGTGCCAGCTCACCACCGAACCAATATGGCCACACCTTC. It codes for CASSPPNQYGHTF.

The chain carries TRBV5-1 and TRBJ2-4; 16 bases fit TRBD2. With V trimmed by 3 bases and J by 0 bases, 3 bases remained unmatched. Germline V gives CDR1 SGHRS, CDR2 YFSETQ. This CDR3 is 18 amino acids long. Here the CDR3 reads CASSYGTSGRVAKNIQYF. The CDR3 nucleotides are TGCGCCAGCAGCTACGGGACTAGCGGGAGGGTAGCCAAAAACATTCAGTACTTC. Full variable domain (missing parts from reference TRBV5-1 and TRBJ2-4): KAGVTQTPRYLIKTRGQQVTLSCSPISGHRSVSWYQQTPGQGLQFLFEYFSETQRNKGNFPGRFSGRQFSNSRSEMNVSTLELGDSALYLCASSYGTSGRVAKNIQYFGAGTRLSVL.

The chain links TRBV27 to TRBJ2-7; D is ambiguous. Between the trimmed V and J ends, which lost 5 bases and 2 bases, there was a span of 16 bases. Germline V gene data show CDR1 as MNHEY and CDR2 as SMNVEV (reference sequence). The CDR3 is made up of 15 amino acids. The CDR3 loop reads CASSQRPEVTYEQYF. In DNA, the CDR3 is TGTGCCAGCAGTCAAAGACCGGAAGTCACCTACGAGCAGTACTTC.

The chain is built from TRBV2 and TRBJ2-2; D might be TRBD1 (6 bases). Trimming pared 4 bases from V and 4 bases from J, leaving 13 bases between. CDR1 SNHLY and CDR2 FYNNEI come from the germline V gene. The CDR3 is 15 residues long. In DNA form, the CDR3 reads TGTGCCAGCAGTGTTCCAACAGGGCGCACCGGGGAGCTGTTTTTT. It codes for CASSVPTGRTGELFF.

This sequence joins TRBV29-1 and TRBJ2-7, with 7 bases aligning to TRBD1. The CDR3 has 14 amino acids. Germline-derived CDR1 and CDR2 are SQVTM and ANQGSEA. The ends lost 4 bases at V and 3 bases at J; junction bases unmatched: 9. The CDR3, as DNA: TGCAGCGTTGGGGTGACAGGGCTAATCTACGAGCAGTACTTC. Protein product: CSVGVTGLIYEQYF.

J is TRBJ1-1 and V is TRBV2, with a tentative D call TRBD1 (6 bases). V lost 4 bases and J 8 bases, leaving 17 bases between the germline ends. Germline loops: CDR1 SNHLY, CDR2 FYNNEI. The CDR3 sequence is 14 residues long. The CDR3 nucleotides are TGTGCCAGCAGTGCGTCCCGGACAGCAAGGGAAGCTTTCTTT. Translated: CASSASRTAREAFF.

J is TRBJ2-7 and V is TRBV10-1, with D possibly matching TRBD2 (6 bases). The length of the CDR3 is 16 residues. Germline CDR1 WNHNN, CDR2 SYGVQD (reference sequence). V was shortened by 0 bases and J by 3 bases, with 15 bases between the two germline ends. The chain's CDR3 is CASSESKAGLNYEQYF. In nucleotides, the CDR3 is TGCGCCAGCAGTGAGTCCAAGGCGGGGTTGAACTACGAGCAGTACTTC.

This rearrangement joins TRBV7-8 to TRBJ2-3; no firm D call. Per germline, CDR1 SGHVS and CDR2 FQNEAQ. The CDR3 runs to 12 residues. The germline V and J ends were trimmed by 0 bases and 7 bases, with 5 bases remaining between them. DNA of the CDR3: TGTGCCAGCAGCTTAGCAAGGAATACGCAGTATTTT. Amino acids: CASSLARNTQYF.

The chain recombines TRBV7-8 with TRBJ2-7, with D possibly matching TRBD2 (5 bases). This CDR3 has 13 amino acids. Trimming removed 3 bases at V and 4 bases at J, with 10 bases between. CDR1 and CDR2 (germline): SGHVS, FQNEAQ. In DNA, the CDR3 is TGTGCCAGCAGCTTGGTGCGAGGGTACGAGCAGTACTTC. Its translation is CASSLVRGYEQYF.

The chain has TRBV18 and TRBJ2-2; 7 bases are shared with TRBD2. The J segment lost 7 bases and the V segment lost 4 bases, leaving 9 bases of the junction unmatched. This CDR3 is built from 15 residues. CDR1 is KGHSH and CDR2 is LQKENI in the germline V gene. The CDR3 nucleotides are TGTGCCAGCTCACAGCGGGCCTCGGGAGGCGGGGAGCTGTTTTTT. It codes for CASSQRASGGGELFF. The complete variable domain, with remaining parts taken from reference TRBV18 and TRBJ2-2, reads NAGVMQNPRHLVRRRGQEARLRCSPMKGHSHVYWYRQLPEEGLKFMVYLQKENIIDESGMPKERFSAEFPKEGPSILRIQQVVRGDSAAYFCASSQRASGGGELFFGEGSRLTVL.

The CDR3 is CASSVVGENQPQHF. As DNA, the CDR3 is TGTGCCAGTAGTGTCGTGGGGGAAAATCAGCCCCAGCATTTT. The genes are TRBV19 and TRBJ1-5; possible D gene TRBD1, 5 bases. Germline V gene data show CDR1 as LNHDA and CDR2 as SQIVND (reference sequence). The CDR3 is 14 residues long. Trimming cost V 5 bases and J 4 bases, with 12 bases left between them.

The table lists this clone with many counts. This sequence joins TRBV6-6 and TRBJ1-1, with 9 bases identical to TRBD1. CDR3 length: 16 residues. Losses at the gene ends were 2 bases for V and 1 base for J; bases not matched to a gene: 5. Germline V CDR1 and CDR2: MNHNY, SVGAGI (reference sequence). CDR3 protein: CASSYMTGGGNTEAFF. DNA for the CDR3: TGTGCCAGCAGTTACATGACAGGGGGAGGGAACACTGAAGCTTTCTTT.

V usage is TRBV27 and J usage is TRBJ2-3; D not resolved. V lost 3 bases, J lost 6 bases, and 13 bases lay in between. Germline V gene lookup returns CDR1 MNHEY and CDR2 SMNVEV (reference sequence). This CDR3 spans 14 amino acids. Written as DNA, the CDR3 is TGTGCCAGCAGTTTCCAACCTCAGTCGGATACGCAGTATTTT. Amino acid sequence: CASSFQPQSDTQYF.

The genes are TRBV29-1 and TRBJ2-7, with TRBD1 as a possible D gene (6 bases). Trimming cost V 4 bases and J 6 bases, with 13 bases left between them. The length of the CDR3 is 12 residues. Germline loops: CDR1 SQVTM, CDR2 ANQGSEA. CDR3 sequence: CSVVQGFGEQYF. CDR3 sequence (DNA): TGCAGCGTTGTCCAGGGGTTTGGCGAGCAGTACTTC.